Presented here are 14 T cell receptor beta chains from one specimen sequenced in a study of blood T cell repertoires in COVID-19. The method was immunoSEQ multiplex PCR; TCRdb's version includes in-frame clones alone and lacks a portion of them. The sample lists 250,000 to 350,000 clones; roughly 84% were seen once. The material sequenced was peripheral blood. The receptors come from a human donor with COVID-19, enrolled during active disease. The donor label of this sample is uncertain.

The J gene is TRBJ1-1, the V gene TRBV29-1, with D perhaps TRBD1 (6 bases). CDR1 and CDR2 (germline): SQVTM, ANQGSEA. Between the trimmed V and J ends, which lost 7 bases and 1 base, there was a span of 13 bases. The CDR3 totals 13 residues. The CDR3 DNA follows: TGCAGCGGTAACCGGGACAAGAACACTGAAGCTTTCTTT. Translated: CSGNRDKNTEAFF.

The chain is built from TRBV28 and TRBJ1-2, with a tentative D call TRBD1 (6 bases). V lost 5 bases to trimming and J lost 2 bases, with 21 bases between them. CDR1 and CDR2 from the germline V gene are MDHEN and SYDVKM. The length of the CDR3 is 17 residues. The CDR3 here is CASSAMGRDIGNYGYTF. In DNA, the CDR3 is TGTGCCAGCAGTGCAATGGGCCGGGACATCGGGAACTATGGCTACACCTTC.

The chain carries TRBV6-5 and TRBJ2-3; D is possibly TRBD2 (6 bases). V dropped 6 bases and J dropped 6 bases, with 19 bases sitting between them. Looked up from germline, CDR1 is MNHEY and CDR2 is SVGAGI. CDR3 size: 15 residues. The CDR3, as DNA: TGTGCCAGCAGGGAGGGGTCGGGACCCCAGGATACGCAGTATTTT. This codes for CASREGSGPQDTQYF.

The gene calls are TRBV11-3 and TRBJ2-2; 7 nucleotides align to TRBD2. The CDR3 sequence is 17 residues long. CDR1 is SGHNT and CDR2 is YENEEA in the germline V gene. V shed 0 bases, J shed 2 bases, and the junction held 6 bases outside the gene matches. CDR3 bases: TGTGCCAGCAGCTTAGATCGGGCTAGCGGTAACACCGGGGAGCTGTTTTTT. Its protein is CASSLDRASGNTGELFF.

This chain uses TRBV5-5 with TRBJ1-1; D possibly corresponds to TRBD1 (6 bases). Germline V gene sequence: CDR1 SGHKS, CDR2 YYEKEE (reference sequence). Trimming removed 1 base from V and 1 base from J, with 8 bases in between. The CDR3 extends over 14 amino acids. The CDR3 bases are TGTGCCAGCAGCTTGTGGGGACAGAACACTGAAGCTTTCTTT. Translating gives CASSLWGQNTEAFF. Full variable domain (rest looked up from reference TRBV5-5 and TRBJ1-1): DAGVTQSPTHLIKTRGQQVTLRCSPISGHKSVSWYQQVLGQGPQFIFQYYEKEERGRGNFPDRFSARQFPNYSSELNVNALLLGDSALYLCASSLWGQNTEAFFGQGTRLTVV.

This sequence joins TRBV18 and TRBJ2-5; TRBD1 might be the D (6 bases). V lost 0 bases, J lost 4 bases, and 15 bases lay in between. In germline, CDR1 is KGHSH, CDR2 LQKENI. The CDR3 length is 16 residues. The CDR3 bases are TGTGCCAGCTCACCACCGGACAGACCCCGGGGAGAGACCCAGTACTTC. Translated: CASSPPDRPRGETQYF.

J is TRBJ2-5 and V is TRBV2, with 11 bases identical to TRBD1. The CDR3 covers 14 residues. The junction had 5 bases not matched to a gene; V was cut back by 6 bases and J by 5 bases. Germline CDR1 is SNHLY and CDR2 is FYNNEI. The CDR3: CASSWDRGRETQYF. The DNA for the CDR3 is TGTGCCAGCAGCTGGGACAGGGGGAGGGAGACCCAGTACTTC.

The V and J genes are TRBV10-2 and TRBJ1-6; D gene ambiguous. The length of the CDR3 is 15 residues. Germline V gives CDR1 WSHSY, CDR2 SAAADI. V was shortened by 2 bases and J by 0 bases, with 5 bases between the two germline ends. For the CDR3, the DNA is TGCGCCAGCAGTGAGGCGAGCTCCTATAATTCACCCCTCCACTTT. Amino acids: CASSEASSYNSPLHF.

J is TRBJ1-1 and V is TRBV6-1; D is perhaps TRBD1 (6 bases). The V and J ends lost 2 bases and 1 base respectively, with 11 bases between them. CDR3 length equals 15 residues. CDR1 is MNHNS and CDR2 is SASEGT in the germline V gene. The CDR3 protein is CASSERGGANTEAFF. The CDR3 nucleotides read TGTGCCAGCAGTGAACGGGGGGGGGCGAACACTGAAGCTTTCTTT.

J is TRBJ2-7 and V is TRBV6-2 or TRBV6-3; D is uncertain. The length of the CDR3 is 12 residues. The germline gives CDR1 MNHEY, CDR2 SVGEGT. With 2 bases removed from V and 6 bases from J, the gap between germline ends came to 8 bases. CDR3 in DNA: TGTGCCAGCAGTTACAGCAGGCTCGAGCAGTACTTC. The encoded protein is CASSYSRLEQYF.

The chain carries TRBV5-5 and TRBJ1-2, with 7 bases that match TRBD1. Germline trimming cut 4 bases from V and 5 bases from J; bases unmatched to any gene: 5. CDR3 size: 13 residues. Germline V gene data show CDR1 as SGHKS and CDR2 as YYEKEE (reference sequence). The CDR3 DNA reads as TGTGCCAGCAGCACTTCAGGGGGGTATGGCTACACCTTC. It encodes CASSTSGGYGYTF. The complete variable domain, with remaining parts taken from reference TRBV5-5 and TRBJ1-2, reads DAGVTQSPTHLIKTRGQQVTLRCSPISGHKSVSWYQQVLGQGPQFIFQYYEKEERGRGNFPDRFSARQFPNYSSELNVNALLLGDSALYLCASSTSGGYGYTFGSGTRLTVV.

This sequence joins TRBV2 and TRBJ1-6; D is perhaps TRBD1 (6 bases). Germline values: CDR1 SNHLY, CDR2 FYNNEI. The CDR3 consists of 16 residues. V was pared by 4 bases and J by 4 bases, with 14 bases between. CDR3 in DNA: TGTGCCAGCAGTGTCCGGCAGGGGAGATATAATTCACCCCTCCACTTT. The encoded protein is CASSVRQGRYNSPLHF.

Written as DNA, the CDR3 is TGTGCCAGCAGCTTAGAACGAGATTCACCCCTCCACTTT. It is translated as CASSLERDSPLHF. The chain combines TRBV7-2 with TRBJ1-6; D unresolved. There are 13 residues in the CDR3. Germline V CDR1 and CDR2: SGHTA, FQGNSA. Deletions cut 1 base from V and 8 bases from J, with 6 bases between. Full variable domain (outside the CDR3, taken from reference TRBV7-2 and TRBJ1-6): GAGVSQSPSNKVTEKGKDVELRCDPISGHTALYWYRQSLGQGLEFLIYFQGNSAPDKSGLPSDRFSAERTGGSVSTLTIQRTQQEDSAVYLCASSLERDSPLHFGNGTRLTVT.

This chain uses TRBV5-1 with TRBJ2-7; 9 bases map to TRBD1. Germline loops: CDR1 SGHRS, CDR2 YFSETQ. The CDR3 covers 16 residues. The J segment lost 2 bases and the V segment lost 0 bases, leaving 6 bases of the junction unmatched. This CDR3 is CASSLEGTGIAYEQYF. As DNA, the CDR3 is TGCGCCAGCAGCTTGGAGGGGACAGGGATCGCCTACGAGCAGTACTTC. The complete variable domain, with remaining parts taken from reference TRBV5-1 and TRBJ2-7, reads KAGVTQTPRYLIKTRGQQVTLSCSPISGHRSVSWYQQTPGQGLQFLFEYFSETQRNKGNFPGRFSGRQFSNSRSEMNVSTLELGDSALYLCASSLEGTGIAYEQYFGPGTRLTVT.